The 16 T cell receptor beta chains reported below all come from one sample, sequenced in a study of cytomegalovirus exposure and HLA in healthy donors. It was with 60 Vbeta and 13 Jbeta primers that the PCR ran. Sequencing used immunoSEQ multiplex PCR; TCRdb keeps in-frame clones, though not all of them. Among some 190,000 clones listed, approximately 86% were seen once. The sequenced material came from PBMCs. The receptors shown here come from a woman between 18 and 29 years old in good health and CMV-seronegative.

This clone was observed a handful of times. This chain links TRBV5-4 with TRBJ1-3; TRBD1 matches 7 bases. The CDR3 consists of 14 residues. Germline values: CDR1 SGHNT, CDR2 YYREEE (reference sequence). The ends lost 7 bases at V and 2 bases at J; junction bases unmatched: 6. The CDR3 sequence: CASSTTGAGNTIYF. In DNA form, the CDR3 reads TGTGCCAGCTCGACTACAGGGGCTGGAAACACCATATATTTT.

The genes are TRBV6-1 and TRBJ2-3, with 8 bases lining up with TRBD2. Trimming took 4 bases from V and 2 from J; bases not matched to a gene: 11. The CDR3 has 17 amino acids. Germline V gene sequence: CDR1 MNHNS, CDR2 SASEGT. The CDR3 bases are TGTGCCAGCAGTGTTACGGGAGGGGGGGGCGTCACAGATACGCAGTATTTT. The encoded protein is CASSVTGGGGVTDTQYF.

CDR3 sequence (DNA): TGCGCCAGCAGCCCCGGACAGGGTTCGGGAGAGACCCAGTACTTC. This codes for CASSPGQGSGETQYF. The chain carries TRBV5-1 and TRBJ2-5; 8 positions match TRBD1. This CDR3 contains 15 residues. CDR1 is SGHRS and CDR2 is YFSETQ in the germline V gene. Germline trimming cut 4 bases from V and 4 bases from J; bases unmatched to any gene: 9.

The CDR3 DNA reads as TGTGCCAGCAGTGACTACCCAGGACAGGGGAGTACTAACTATGGCTACACCTTC. This codes for CASSDYPGQGSTNYGYTF. The V gene is TRBV6-4, the J gene TRBJ1-2; 9 nucleotides match TRBD1. CDR1 is MRHNA and CDR2 is SNTAGT in the germline V gene. Trimming removed 1 base from V and 0 bases from J; junction bases left unmatched: 9. The CDR3 loop spans 18 amino acids.

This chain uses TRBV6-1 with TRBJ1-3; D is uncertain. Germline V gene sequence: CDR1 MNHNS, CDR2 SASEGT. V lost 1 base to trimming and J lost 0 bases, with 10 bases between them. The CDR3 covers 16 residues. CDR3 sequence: CASSEDDGSSGNTIYF. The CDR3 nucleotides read TGTGCCAGCAGTGAAGATGACGGGAGCTCTGGAAACACCATATATTTT.

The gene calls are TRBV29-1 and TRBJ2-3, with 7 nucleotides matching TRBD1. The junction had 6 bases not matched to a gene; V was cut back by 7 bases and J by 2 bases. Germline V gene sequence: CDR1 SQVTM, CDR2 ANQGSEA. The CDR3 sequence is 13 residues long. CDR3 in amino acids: CSARDSYTDTQYF. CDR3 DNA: TGCAGCGCCCGGGACAGCTACACAGATACGCAGTATTTT.

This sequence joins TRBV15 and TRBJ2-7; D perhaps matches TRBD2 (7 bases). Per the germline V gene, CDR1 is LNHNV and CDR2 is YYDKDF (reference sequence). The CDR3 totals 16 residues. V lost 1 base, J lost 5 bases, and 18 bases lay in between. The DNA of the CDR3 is TGTGCCACCAGCAGAGGTCTGGCCACAGGGAGGGACGAGCAGTACTTC. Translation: CATSRGLATGRDEQYF.

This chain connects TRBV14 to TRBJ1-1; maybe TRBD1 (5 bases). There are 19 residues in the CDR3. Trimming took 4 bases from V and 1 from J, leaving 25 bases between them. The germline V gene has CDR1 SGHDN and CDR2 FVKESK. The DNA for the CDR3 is TGTGCCAGCAGCCCACACCCCTGGGATAGCGGGGGGAAGAACACTGAAGCTTTCTTT. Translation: CASSPHPWDSGGKNTEAFF.

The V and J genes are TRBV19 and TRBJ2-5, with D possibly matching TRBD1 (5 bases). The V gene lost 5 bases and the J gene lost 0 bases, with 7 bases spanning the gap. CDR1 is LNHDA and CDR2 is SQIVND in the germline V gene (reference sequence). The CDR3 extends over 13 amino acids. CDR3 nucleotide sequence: TGTGCCAGTAGTGGGGCAGACCAAGAGACCCAGTACTTC. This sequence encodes CASSGADQETQYF.

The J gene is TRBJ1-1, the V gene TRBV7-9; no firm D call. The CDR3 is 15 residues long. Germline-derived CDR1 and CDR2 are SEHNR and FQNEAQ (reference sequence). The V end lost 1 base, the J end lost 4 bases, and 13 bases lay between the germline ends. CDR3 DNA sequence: TGTGCCAGCAGCTTAGGCACTCGACAAGGCACTGAAGCTTTCTTT. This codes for CASSLGTRQGTEAFF.

This CDR3 is CASSLGIAGGDEQFF. Here the CDR3 DNA reads TGTGCCAGCAGCTTAGGTATAGCGGGAGGTGATGAGCAGTTCTTC. This chain uses TRBV11-3 with TRBJ2-1; TRBD2 agrees at 10 bases. CDR1 is SGHNT, CDR2 YENEEA, per germline. This CDR3 is built from 15 residues. V lost 1 base to trimming and J lost 8 bases; unmatched junction nucleotides: 5. Together with reference TRBV11-3 and TRBJ2-1, the CDR3 gives the full variable domain: EAGVVQSPRYKIIEKKQPVAFWCNPISGHNTLYWYLQNLGQGPELLIRYENEEAVDDSQLPKDRFSAERLKGVDSTLKIQPAELGDSAVYLCASSLGIAGGDEQFFGPGTRLTVL.

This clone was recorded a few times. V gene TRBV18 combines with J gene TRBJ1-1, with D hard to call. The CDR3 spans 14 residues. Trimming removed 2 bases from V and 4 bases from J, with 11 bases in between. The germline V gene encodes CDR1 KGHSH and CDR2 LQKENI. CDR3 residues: CASSPGGRGTEAFF. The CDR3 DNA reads TGTGCCAGCTCACCAGGAGGGAGAGGCACTGAAGCTTTCTTT. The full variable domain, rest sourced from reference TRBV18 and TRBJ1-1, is NAGVMQNPRHLVRRRGQEARLRCSPMKGHSHVYWYRQLPEEGLKFMVYLQKENIIDESGMPKERFSAEFPKEGPSILRIQQVVRGDSAAYFCASSPGGRGTEAFFGQGTRLTVV.

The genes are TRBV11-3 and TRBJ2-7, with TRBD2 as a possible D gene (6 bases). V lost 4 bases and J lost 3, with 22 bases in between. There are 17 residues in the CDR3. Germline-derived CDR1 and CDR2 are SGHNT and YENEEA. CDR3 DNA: TGTGCCAGCAGCTCGGGACTTTCTACCGTGGGGCTCTACGAGCAGTACTTC. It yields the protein CASSSGLSTVGLYEQYF.

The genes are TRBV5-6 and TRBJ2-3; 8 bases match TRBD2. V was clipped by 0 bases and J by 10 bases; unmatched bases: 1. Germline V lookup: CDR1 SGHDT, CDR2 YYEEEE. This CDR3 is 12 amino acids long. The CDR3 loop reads CASSLATSAQYF. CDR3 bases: TGTGCCAGCAGCTTGGCGACTAGCGCGCAGTATTTT. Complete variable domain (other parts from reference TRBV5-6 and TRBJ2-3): DAGVTQSPTHLIKTRGQQVTLRCSPKSGHDTVSWYQQALGQGPQFIFQYYEEEERQRGNFPDRFSGHQFPNYSSELNVNALLLGDSALYLCASSLATSAQYFGPGTRLTVL.

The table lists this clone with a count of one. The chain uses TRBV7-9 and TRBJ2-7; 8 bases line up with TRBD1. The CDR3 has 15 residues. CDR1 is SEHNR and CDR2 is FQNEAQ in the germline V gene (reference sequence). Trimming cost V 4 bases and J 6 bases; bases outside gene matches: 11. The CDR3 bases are TGTGCCAGCAGCTCTAAGGGGGACAGGTTCCGCGAGCAGTACTTC. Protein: CASSSKGDRFREQYF.

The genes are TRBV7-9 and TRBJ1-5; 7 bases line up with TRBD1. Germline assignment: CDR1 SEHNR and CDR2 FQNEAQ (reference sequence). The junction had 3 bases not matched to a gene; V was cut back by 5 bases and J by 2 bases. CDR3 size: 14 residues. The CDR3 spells CASSQGGGNQPQHF. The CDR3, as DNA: TGTGCCAGCAGCCAGGGGGGCGGCAATCAGCCCCAGCATTTT.